This entry is about one T cell receptor beta chain. Its target is not known. This specimen belongs to a study of chemoradiotherapy in HPV16-positive cancers. Study-level findings and limits: Non-HPV-specific T cells did not expand in tumors during treatment, whereas candidate HPV-specific clones and E7-related motifs did.

Here immunoSEQ multiplex PCR was the method, and the copy in TCRdb shows in-frame clones only, minus some. Of thousands of clones in the sample, around 90% were seen once. Germline CDR1 and CDR2: SGHNT and YYREEE (reference sequence). The CDR3 spans 13 residues. V lost 1 base, J lost 2 bases, and 5 bases lay in between. The chain recombines TRBV5-4 with TRBJ2-3; no clear D gene. This sample comprised tumor tissue, obtained from a patient who underwent chemoradiotherapy. The source of this sequence is a human donor with HPV-associated anogenital cancer. CDR3 residues: CASSLNNTDTQYF. Written as DNA, the CDR3 is TGTGCCAGCAGCTTGAACAACACAGATACGCAGTATTTT.